This passage covers 16 T cell receptor beta chains from one sample sequenced in a study of T cell responses to AZD1222 COVID-19 vaccine. TCRdb's table, derived via immunoSEQ multiplex PCR, lists solely in-frame clones and lacks some. The sample has around 130,000 clones; roughly 92% are singletons. The source was peripheral blood, collected 28 days after the second AZD1222 dose. The receptors shown here come from an adult who received the AZD1222 COVID-19 vaccine.

This chain uses TRBV6-5 with TRBJ2-1, with TRBD2 matching 10 bases. The V gene's germline CDR1 is MNHEY and CDR2 SVGAGI. V lost 8 bases and J lost 8; bases outside the gene matches: 9. The CDR3 is 14 amino acids. Here the CDR3 DNA reads TGTGCCAGCGAGAGCGGGAGGGCCAAGGATGAGCAGTTCTTC. Amino acid sequence: CASESGRAKDEQFF.

The J gene is TRBJ1-6, the V gene TRBV5-5, with D hard to call. CDR1 is SGHKS and CDR2 is YYEKEE in the germline V gene (reference sequence). The V and J ends lost 4 bases and 13 bases respectively, with 15 bases between them. The CDR3 is 13 amino acids. This CDR3 reads CASSPGSIDPLHF. CDR3 sequence (DNA): TGTGCCAGCAGCCCCGGTTCCATAGACCCCCTCCACTTT.

This clone has just a few counts. CDR3: CATSRYRDRGYEQYF. The CDR3 nucleotides are TGTGCCACCAGCAGGTACCGGGACAGGGGCTACGAGCAGTACTTC. The rearrangement links TRBV15 to TRBJ2-7; 10 positions agree with TRBD1. J lost 3 bases, V lost 3 bases, and 5 bases had no gene match. Germline CDR1 is LNHNV and CDR2 is YYDKDF (reference sequence). The CDR3 sequence is 15 residues long. Using reference TRBV15 and TRBJ2-7 for the parts outside the CDR3, the full variable domain is DAMVIQNPRYQVTQFGKPVTLSCSQTLNHNVMYWYQQKSSQAPKLLFHYYDKDFNNEADTPDNFQSRRPNTSFCFLDIRSPGLGDTAMYLCATSRYRDRGYEQYFGPGTRLTVT.

This clone was recorded once. This chain uses TRBV5-1 with TRBJ2-2; D possibly uses TRBD1 or TRBD2 (5 bases each). The germline gives CDR1 SGHRS, CDR2 YFSETQ. The CDR3 length is 15 residues. The V and J ends lost 2 bases and 5 bases respectively, with 13 bases between them. CDR3 region: CASSFGTTGTGELFF. The CDR3 DNA is TGCGCCAGCAGCTTCGGGACGACGGGGACCGGGGAGCTGTTTTTT.

Here the CDR3 reads CASAPGGAGGYTF. The CDR3 coding sequence is TGTGCCAGCGCCCCCGGAGGGGCGGGTGGCTACACCTTC. The gene calls are TRBV7-3 and TRBJ1-2; D possibly corresponds to TRBD1 (5 bases). In germline, CDR1 is SGHTA, CDR2 FQGTGA. The CDR3 totals 13 residues. V was clipped by 8 bases and J by 7 bases, with 17 bases between them.

This clone was recorded only once. The rearrangement joins TRBV28 to TRBJ1-3; D is unresolved. Germline V gives CDR1 MDHEN, CDR2 SYDVKM. V dropped 4 bases and J dropped 0 bases, with 10 bases sitting between them. This CDR3 is 15 amino acids long. The CDR3 is CASSSQGSSGNTIYF. As DNA, the CDR3 is TGTGCCAGCAGTTCCCAAGGGTCCTCTGGAAACACCATATATTTT.

The chain recombines TRBV27 with TRBJ2-3, with TRBD1 identical over 10 bases. J gave up 6 bases and V 3 bases, and 6 bases lay outside the gene matches. Germline V gene data show CDR1 as MNHEY and CDR2 as SMNVEV (reference sequence). The CDR3 runs 15 residues. CDR3 nucleotides: TGTGCCAGCAGTTTCTGGACAGGGGGGATGGATACGCAGTATTTT. Translating gives CASSFWTGGMDTQYF.

The chain carries TRBV15 and TRBJ1-4; the D is unclear. CDR1 and CDR2 (germline): LNHNV, YYDKDF (reference sequence). V gave up 1 base and J gave up 0 bases, with 15 bases separating them. The CDR3 contains 18 residues. The CDR3 reads CATSRAFEAPATNEKLFF. The DNA for the CDR3 is TGTGCCACCAGCAGAGCTTTTGAGGCCCCTGCAACTAATGAAAAACTGTTTTTT.

V is TRBV5-6 and J is TRBJ1-2, with 7 nucleotides matching TRBD1. The CDR3 is 12 residues long. The germline CDR1 and CDR2 sequences are SGHDT and YYEEEE. J was trimmed by 5 bases and V by 5 bases; bases with no gene match: 3. The CDR3 protein is CASRPQGYGYTF. CDR3 nucleotides: TGTGCCAGCAGGCCACAGGGGTATGGCTACACCTTC.

This chain connects TRBV7-6 to TRBJ1-1; D not certain. V was shortened by 3 bases and J by 0 bases, with 8 bases between the two germline ends. Germline V lookup: CDR1 SGHVS, CDR2 FNYEAQ. The CDR3 runs 14 residues. This CDR3 is CASSLGHMNTEAFF. The CDR3 DNA reads as TGTGCCAGCAGCTTGGGCCATATGAACACTGAAGCTTTCTTT.

The genes are TRBV7-2 and TRBJ1-6, with D perhaps matching TRBD1 (5 bases). V lost 5 bases and J lost 9, with 17 bases in between. Germline values: CDR1 SGHTA, CDR2 FQGNSA. This CDR3 is 15 amino acids long. CDR3 region: CASSLRIGEASPLHF. CDR3 nucleotides: TGTGCCAGCAGCCTACGAATAGGGGAAGCTTCACCCCTCCACTTT.

The V and J genes are TRBV7-3 and TRBJ2-2; D may be TRBD1 or TRBD2 (5 bases each). Germline V CDR1 and CDR2: SGHTA, FQGTGA. CDR3 size: 15 residues. Trimming took off 1 base at V and 2 bases at J, with 8 bases between the two ends. CDR3 protein: CASSLMGTNTGELFF. As DNA, the CDR3 is TGTGCCAGCAGCTTAATGGGGACCAACACCGGGGAGCTGTTTTTT.

The rearrangement uses TRBV7-6 and TRBJ2-7, with D possibly being TRBD1 (6 bases). CDR1 and CDR2 from the germline V gene are SGHVS and FNYEAQ. The CDR3 spans 16 residues. The V end was cut by 6 bases, the J end by 3 bases, with 21 bases between. CDR3 sequence: CASSPRPGVGNYEQYF. CDR3 in DNA: TGTGCCAGCAGTCCACGTCCAGGGGTGGGGAACTACGAGCAGTACTTC.

The CDR3 spells CASSIRDRGYYGYTF. As DNA, the CDR3 is TGTGCCAGCAGCATCCGGGACAGGGGCTACTATGGCTACACCTTC. The rearrangement links TRBV7-2 to TRBJ1-2; 10 nucleotides agree with TRBD1. This CDR3 region has 15 residues. J was trimmed by 3 bases and V by 5 bases; bases with no gene match: 6. Germline V lookup: CDR1 SGHTA, CDR2 FQGNSA.

The chain combines TRBV7-2 with TRBJ1-2, with 7 bases that match TRBD1. Germline CDR1 SGHTA, CDR2 FQGNSA. J gave up 5 bases and V 3 bases, and 9 bases lay outside the gene matches. The CDR3 is 15 residues long. The CDR3: CASSFRQGPRYGYTF. The CDR3 region has the DNA TGTGCCAGCAGCTTTAGACAGGGCCCCCGATATGGCTACACCTTC. Full variable domain (rest looked up from reference TRBV7-2 and TRBJ1-2): GAGVSQSPSNKVTEKGKDVELRCDPISGHTALYWYRQSLGQGLEFLIYFQGNSAPDKSGLPSDRFSAERTGGSVSTLTIQRTQQEDSAVYLCASSFRQGPRYGYTFGSGTRLTVV.

This chain connects TRBV11-3 to TRBJ1-2, with D uncertain. Per germline, CDR1 SGHNT and CDR2 YENEEA. The CDR3 runs to 14 residues. Trimming pared 1 base from V and 0 bases from J, leaving 6 bases between. CDR3 loop: CASSLGQANYGYTF. The CDR3 region has the DNA TGTGCCAGCAGCTTAGGCCAGGCTAACTATGGCTACACCTTC.